Each of the 29 T cell receptor beta chains below was sequenced from the same sample in a study of T cell responses to AZD1222 COVID-19 vaccine. Sequenced by immunoSEQ multiplex PCR; TCRdb stores in-frame clones only, minus some. The sample has 90,000 to 150,000 clones; 87% are singletons. This specimen consisted of peripheral blood, obtained 28 days after the second AZD1222 dose. The receptors shown here come from an adult who received the AZD1222 COVID-19 vaccine.

The chain recombines TRBV4-3 with TRBJ1-2; 9 positions agree with TRBD1. Per germline, CDR1 LGHNA and CDR2 YSLEER. The CDR3 spans 15 residues. The J segment lost 6 bases and the V segment lost 1 base, leaving 6 bases of the junction unmatched. CDR3 loop: CASSQGGTGNHGYTF. CDR3 coding DNA: TGCGCCAGCAGCCAAGGTGGGACAGGGAATCATGGCTACACCTTC.

The rearrangement uses TRBV27 and TRBJ2-3; 9 bases agree with TRBD2. This CDR3 region has 13 residues. The V gene's germline CDR1 is MNHEY and CDR2 SMNVEV (reference sequence). The V and J ends lost 10 bases and 1 base, in that order; junction bases with no gene match: 3. CDR3 coding DNA: TGTGCCACCCGACTAGCGGGCACAGATACGCAGTATTTT. This sequence encodes CATRLAGTDTQYF.

The rearrangement links TRBV6-5 to TRBJ1-4, with unresolved D. Trimming removed 1 base from V and 4 bases from J, with 4 bases in between. Germline assignment: CDR1 MNHEY and CDR2 SVGAGI. This CDR3 region has 13 residues. CDR3: CASSYWVNEKLFF. The DNA of the CDR3 is TGTGCCAGCAGTTACTGGGTTAATGAAAAACTGTTTTTT.

This clone was observed a single time. The rearrangement joins TRBV4-2 to TRBJ1-4; the D gene is possibly TRBD1 (6 bases). CDR3 length: 17 residues. Germline V gene sequence: CDR1 LGHNA, CDR2 YNFKEQ. V was trimmed by 0 bases and J by 2 bases, leaving 13 bases between them. DNA for the CDR3: TGTGCCAGCAGCCAAGAAAGGGGGGGGCGGACTAATGAAAAACTGTTTTTT. Protein sequence: CASSQERGGRTNEKLFF.

The chain employs TRBV11-1 and TRBJ2-7, with a tentative D call TRBD2 (6 bases). V lost 5 bases and J lost 6, with 17 bases in between. This CDR3 spans 14 amino acids. From germline, CDR1 is SGHAT and CDR2 FQDESV (reference sequence). This CDR3 is CASSPDGPGLEQYF. In DNA, the CDR3 is TGTGCCAGCAGCCCCGATGGACCGGGACTCGAGCAGTACTTC. Complete variable domain (other parts from reference TRBV11-1 and TRBJ2-7): EAEVAQSPRYKITEKSQAVAFWCDPISGHATLYWYRQILGQGPELLVQFQDESVVDDSQLPKDRFSAERLKGVDSTLKIQPAELGDSAMYLCASSPDGPGLEQYFGPGTRLTVT.

The rearrangement uses TRBV7-9 and TRBJ1-1, with 7 bases matching TRBD1. Trimming removed 1 base from V and 4 bases from J; junction bases left unmatched: 3. CDR3 size: 14 residues. Looked up from germline, CDR1 is SEHNR and CDR2 is FQNEAQ (reference sequence). CDR3 nucleotides: TGTGCCAGCAGCTTAGGACAGGGACTCACTGAAGCTTTCTTT. Translated, it gives CASSLGQGLTEAFF. Drawing the rest from reference TRBV7-9 and TRBJ1-1, the complete variable domain is DTGVSQNPRHKITKRGQNVTFRCDPISEHNRLYWYRQTLGQGPEFLTYFQNEAQLEKSRLLSDRFSAERPKGSFSTLEIQRTEQGDSAMYLCASSLGQGLTEAFFGQGTRLTVV.

The genes are TRBV24-1 and TRBJ1-2, with D uncertain. Germline V gives CDR1 KGHDR, CDR2 SFDVKD. The CDR3 length is 14 residues. Deletions cut 1 base from V and 3 bases from J, with 8 bases between. CDR3 sequence reads: CATSDLGSHYGYTF. The CDR3 bases are TGTGCCACCAGTGATTTAGGCAGTCACTATGGCTACACCTTC.

This chain links TRBV6-5 with TRBJ2-5; 8 bases agree with TRBD2. V shed 6 bases and J 5 bases; nucleotides not matched to a gene: 8. Germline assignment: CDR1 MNHEY and CDR2 SVGAGI. The CDR3 contains 14 residues. In DNA form, the CDR3 reads TGTGCCAGCAGCGGACTAGCAGGTGGGGAGACCCAGTACTTC. Its translation: CASSGLAGGETQYF.

V gene TRBV19 combines with J gene TRBJ1-2; D not resolved. Looked up from germline, CDR1 is LNHDA and CDR2 is SQIVND (reference sequence). The CDR3 is 13 residues long. The V and J ends lost 9 bases and 2 bases respectively, with 13 bases between them. The CDR3: CARPHPENYGYTF. The CDR3 bases are TGTGCCAGACCCCACCCCGAAAACTATGGCTACACCTTC. The entire variable domain, with the rest obtained from reference TRBV19 and TRBJ1-2, is as follows: DGGITQSPKYLFRKEGQNVTLSCEQNLNHDAMYWYRQDPGQGLRLIYYSQIVNDFQKGDIAEGYSVSREKKESFPLTVTSAQKNPTAFYLCARPHPENYGYTFGSGTRLTVV.

The chain links TRBV7-3 to TRBJ2-3; TRBD1 aligns across 7 bases. J lost 5 bases, V lost 5 bases, and 7 bases had no gene match. The germline CDR1 and CDR2 sequences are SGHTA and FQGTGA. This CDR3 has 14 amino acids. CDR3 in amino acids: CASSKGQVQDTQYF. DNA for the CDR3: TGTGCCAGCAGCAAAGGACAGGTTCAAGATACGCAGTATTTT.

This chain uses TRBV6-2 or TRBV6-3 with TRBJ1-2; the D gene is possibly TRBD1 (6 bases). V lost 5 bases to trimming and J lost 4 bases, with 14 bases between them. The CDR3 is 14 amino acids. Germline V gene lookup returns CDR1 MNHEY and CDR2 SVGEGT. CDR3 amino acids: CASSQQGPIYGYTF. The CDR3, as DNA: TGTGCCAGCAGTCAACAGGGACCCATCTATGGCTACACCTTC.

This chain uses TRBV5-4 with TRBJ1-6, with a tentative D call TRBD1 (5 bases). Germline V gene lookup returns CDR1 SGHNT and CDR2 YYREEE (reference sequence). The CDR3 extends over 13 amino acids. Deletions cut 0 bases from V and 8 bases from J, with 6 bases between. The CDR3 spells CASSLARDSPLHF. CDR3 coding DNA: TGTGCCAGCAGCTTGGCCAGGGATTCACCCCTCCACTTT.

Here the CDR3 reads CAWSLGGLVEKLFF. CDR3 coding DNA: TGTGCCTGGAGTCTGGGGGGGTTAGTTGAAAAACTGTTTTTT. The chain uses TRBV30 and TRBJ1-4, with a tentative D call TRBD1 (5 bases). Germline V lookup: CDR1 GTSNPN, CDR2 SVGIG (reference sequence). V lost 2 bases and J lost 7, with 14 bases in between. The CDR3 sequence is 14 residues long.

In DNA form, the CDR3 reads TGTGCCAGCAGCCACGGGACAGGCAGTAAGGTATCCCTCCACTTT. Translating gives CASSHGTGSKVSLHF. The rearrangement joins TRBV7-2 to TRBJ1-6; 8 positions match TRBD1. Germline loops: CDR1 SGHTA, CDR2 FQGNSA. The CDR3 totals 15 residues. The J segment lost 14 bases and the V segment lost 5 bases, leaving 14 bases of the junction unmatched.

V usage is TRBV30 and J usage is TRBJ1-1; 8 positions match TRBD1. The CDR3 is 18 residues long. Trimming at V came to 0 bases and at J to 4 bases, leaving 16 bases not matched to a gene. Germline lookup yields CDR1 GTSNPN and CDR2 SVGIG (reference sequence). CDR3 bases: TGTGCCTGGAGTGTTTTTGGGGGGGGCGCGGACAGGGCCACTGAAGCTTTCTTT. Its protein product is CAWSVFGGGADRATEAFF.

The chain combines TRBV5-1 with TRBJ2-7; D is tentatively TRBD1 or TRBD2 (5 bases each). The CDR3 spans 13 residues. Per the germline V gene, CDR1 is SGHRS and CDR2 is YFSETQ. V lost 8 bases to trimming and J lost 5 bases, with 17 bases between them. The CDR3 bases are TGCGCCAGACCCCCGGGACGGGGCCACGAGCAGTACTTC. This translates into CARPPGRGHEQYF.

The chain couples TRBV18 to TRBJ1-3; 9 bases agree with TRBD1. Germline V gives CDR1 KGHSH, CDR2 LQKENI. This CDR3 comprises 16 residues. V was clipped by 4 bases and J by 3 bases; unmatched bases: 7. In DNA form, the CDR3 reads TGTGCCAGCTCACGTACGGGACAGGGCTTTGGAAACACCATATATTTT. Amino acids: CASSRTGQGFGNTIYF.

V gene TRBV4-2 combines with J gene TRBJ1-2; D not resolved. This CDR3 region has 17 residues. Trimming took off 0 bases at V and 3 bases at J, with 17 bases between the two ends. CDR1 is LGHNA, CDR2 YNFKEQ, per germline. As DNA, the CDR3 is TGTGCCAGCAGCCAAGAAGTCCGGCGAAACTCATACTATGGCTACACCTTC. Its protein product is CASSQEVRRNSYYGYTF.

The chain couples TRBV19 to TRBJ1-4; D is possibly TRBD1 (6 bases). This CDR3 contains 14 residues. The germline gives CDR1 LNHDA, CDR2 SQIVND (reference sequence). Trimming removed 2 bases from V and 7 bases from J, with 11 bases in between. The CDR3 protein is CASSIRGGGEKLFF. CDR3 DNA sequence: TGTGCCAGTAGTATAAGAGGGGGAGGTGAAAAACTGTTTTTT.

The chain is built from TRBV3-1 (or the pseudogene TRBV3-2) and TRBJ1-2; weak D call: TRBD1 (6 bases). Trimming stripped 0 bases from V and 4 bases from J, with 18 bases between. The CDR3 runs 17 residues. In germline, CDR1 is LGHDT, CDR2 YNNKEL (reference sequence). The CDR3 DNA sequence: TGTGCCAGCAGCCAAGAATCAGCTTTCGGACAGATCTATGGCTACACCTTC. Its translation: CASSQESAFGQIYGYTF.

To note about this clone: The conserved closing phenylalanine or tryptophan is absent in this CDR3, likely reflecting a read error. The DNA is omitted, as the CDR3 cannot be located on it reliably, and the CDR3 follows TCRdb's listing. This chain uses TRBV11-2 with TRBJ1-4; the listed D gene, TRBD1, was not tested against the DNA. The germline V gene encodes CDR1 SGHAT and CDR2 FQNNGV. The CDR3 is 10 residues long, counting both termini. The CDR3 reads CASSPPARWA.

In its sample, this clone was seen once. This chain connects TRBV9 to TRBJ1-4; possible D gene TRBD1, 5 bases. Germline-derived CDR1 and CDR2 are SGDLS and YYNGEE. The CDR3 sequence is 14 residues long. Trimming cost V 4 bases and J 8 bases, with 15 bases left between them. CDR3 protein: CASSTRGDMEKLFF. As DNA, the CDR3 is TGTGCCAGCAGCACCAGAGGGGATATGGAAAAACTGTTTTTT. Using reference TRBV9 and TRBJ1-4 for the parts outside the CDR3, the full variable domain is DSGVTQTPKHLITATGQRVTLRCSPRSGDLSVYWYQQSLDQGLQFLIQYYNGEERAKGNILERFSAQQFPDLHSELNLSSLELGDSALYFCASSTRGDMEKLFFGSGTQLSVL.

The chain has TRBV9 and TRBJ1-3; possible D gene TRBD1, 6 bases. Trimming removed 4 bases at V and 0 bases at J, with 11 bases between. The CDR3 is 15 residues long. From germline, CDR1 is SGDLS and CDR2 YYNGEE. CDR3 residues: CASSPDSYSGNTIYF. CDR3 DNA sequence: TGTGCCAGCAGCCCGGACAGTTACTCTGGAAACACCATATATTTT.

This chain links TRBV4-1 with TRBJ2-7; 10 bases line up with TRBD1. This CDR3 contains 15 residues. Unmatched junction bases numbered 6, after V lost 2 bases and J lost 5 bases. Germline lookup yields CDR1 MGHRA and CDR2 YSYEKL. In DNA form, the CDR3 reads TGCGCCAGCAGCCAAATGGGGACAGGGGTAGACGAGCAGTACTTC. This gives the protein CASSQMGTGVDEQYF.

This chain links TRBV14 with TRBJ1-2, with D unresolved. Germline CDR1 and CDR2: SGHDN and FVKESK. This CDR3 region has 14 residues. V lost 1 base, J lost 8 bases, and 14 bases lay in between. CDR3 coding DNA: TGTGCCAGCAGCCAAGTGGGAATCGGCCAAGGCTACACCTTC. Protein: CASSQVGIGQGYTF.

The chain combines TRBV3-1 (or the pseudogene TRBV3-2) with TRBJ2-1; perhaps TRBD2 as D (6 bases). Germline CDR1 LGHDT, CDR2 YNNKEL (reference sequence). This CDR3 region has 14 residues. V lost 3 bases and J lost 8, with 14 bases in between. The CDR3 DNA sequence: TGTGCCAGCAGCCAGGACTACAGGATCCATGAGCAGTTCTTC. It specifies CASSQDYRIHEQFF.

This chain uses TRBV7-9 with TRBJ2-2; tentatively, D is TRBD2 (5 bases). Trimming left V 8 bases short and J 4 bases short, with 8 bases between. The CDR3 length is 12 residues. Germline assignment: CDR1 SEHNR and CDR2 FQNEAQ (reference sequence). The DNA for the CDR3 is TGTGCCAGCGGAGGTATCACCGGGGAGCTGTTTTTT. Protein: CASGGITGELFF.

V is TRBV5-6 and J is TRBJ2-3; D possibly corresponds to TRBD2 (6 bases). There are 13 residues in the CDR3. The V end was cut by 4 bases, the J end by 5 bases, with 11 bases between. Germline V gene data show CDR1 as SGHDT and CDR2 as YYEEEE. Here the CDR3 reads CASSPTGGDTQYF. The CDR3 bases are TGTGCCAGCAGCCCAACCGGGGGAGATACGCAGTATTTT.

This rearrangement joins TRBV19 to TRBJ2-2, with 7 bases lining up with TRBD1. The V gene end was trimmed by 4 bases and the J gene end by 6 bases; junction bases not matched to a gene: 5. CDR3 length: 14 residues. CDR1 and CDR2 from the germline V gene are LNHDA and SQIVND (reference sequence). CDR3 in DNA: TGTGCCAGTAGTACCCAGGGGGTGCCCGGGGAGCTGTTTTTT. As protein: CASSTQGVPGELFF.